This T cell receptor (beta chain) is drawn from a study of blood T cell repertoires in COVID-19. This CDR3 has 15 residues. Clones were sequenced by immunoSEQ multiplex PCR, and TCRdb holds only the in-frame ones, with some missing. The sample has under 85,000 clones; approximately 84% are singletons. Patients at the Seattle site were enrolled during active infection and followed longitudinally. The sequenced material came from peripheral blood. This chain connects TRBV21-1 to TRBJ1-1. TRBV21-1 is a listed pseudogene. The sequence was collected from a middle-aged man with COVID-19, enrolled during active disease. The chain's CDR3 is CASSSNRRGKTEAFF. In nucleotides, the CDR3 is TGTGCCAGCAGCTCTAACCGTCGAGGGAAAACTGAAGCTTTCTTT.